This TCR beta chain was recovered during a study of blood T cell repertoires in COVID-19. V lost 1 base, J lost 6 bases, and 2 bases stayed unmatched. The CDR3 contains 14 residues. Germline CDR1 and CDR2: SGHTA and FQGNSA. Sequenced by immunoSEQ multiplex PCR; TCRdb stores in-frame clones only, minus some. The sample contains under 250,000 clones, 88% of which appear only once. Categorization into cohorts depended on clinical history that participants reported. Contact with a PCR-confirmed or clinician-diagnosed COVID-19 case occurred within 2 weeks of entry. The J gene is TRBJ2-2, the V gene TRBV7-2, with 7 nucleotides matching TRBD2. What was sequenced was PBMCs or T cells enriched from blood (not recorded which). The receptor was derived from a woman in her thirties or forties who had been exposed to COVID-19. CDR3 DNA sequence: TGTGCCAGCAGCTTAGGGGGGGGTGCCGGGGAGCTGTTTTTT. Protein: CASSLGGGAGELFF.